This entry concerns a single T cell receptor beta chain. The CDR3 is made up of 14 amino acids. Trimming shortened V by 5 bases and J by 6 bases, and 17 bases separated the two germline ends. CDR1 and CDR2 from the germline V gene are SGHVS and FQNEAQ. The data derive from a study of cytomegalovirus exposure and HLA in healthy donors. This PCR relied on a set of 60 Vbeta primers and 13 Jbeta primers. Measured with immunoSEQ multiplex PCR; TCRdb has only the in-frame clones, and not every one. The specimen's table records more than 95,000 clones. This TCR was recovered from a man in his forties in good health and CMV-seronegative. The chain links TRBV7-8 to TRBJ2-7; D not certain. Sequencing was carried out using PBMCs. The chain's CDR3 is CASSPVTALGEQYF. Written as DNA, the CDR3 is TGTGCCAGCAGCCCGGTTACCGCACTCGGCGAGCAGTACTTC.